The 2 T cell receptor beta chains reported below all come from one sample, sequenced in a study of metastatic and nonmetastatic thyroid tumors (TCRdb year 2020). Library prep was done by PCR. These reads were obtained on an Illumina HiSeq 4000. The raw public reads went through TCRdb reprocessing: fastp at Q25, MiXCR clone calling, in-frame beta chains kept. This sample gives roughly 70,000 clones in total; around 18% of them show up just once. About 13% of the sample is in the top ten clones. None of the patients had been given any treatment before thyroid surgery. The sample consisted of blood. The receptors were sampled from a female donor with papillary thyroid cancer or a benign thyroid nodule (not recorded which). Some clones in this sample may be carry-over from other donors' samples.

In the case of this clone: This sequence may be a read error, since a much larger clone differs from it by one base. The V and J genes are TRBV24-1 and TRBJ1-1; tentative D call: TRBD1 (5 bases). Germline CDR1 KGHDR, CDR2 SFDVKD. The CDR3 covers 13 residues. The CDR3 DNA reads TGTGCCACCAGTGATAGGTTGGACACTGAATCTTTCTTT. Its protein product is CATSDRLDTESFF.

This clone occurred a few times. The V call is TRBV27, the J call TRBJ1-1; the D is unclear. From germline, CDR1 is MNHEY and CDR2 SMNVEV (reference sequence). Trimming removed 0 bases at V and 4 bases at J, with 9 bases between. The CDR3 sequence is 14 residues long. This chain's CDR3 is CASSLSAGGTEAFF. The CDR3 DNA reads as TGTGCCAGCAGTTTATCGGCGGGAGGCACTGAAGCTTTCTTT.